This T cell receptor (beta chain) stems from a study of vaccination effects on CD4 cells after COVID-19. Produced via immunoSEQ multiplex PCR; TCRdb's table is partial and in-frame only. The table includes more than 35,000 clones, approximately 70% detected once. With respect to this clone: The target antigen is unknown.

Sequencing was preceded by expansion of antigen-specific CD4+ T cells with viral peptide pools in the ViraFEST assay. CD4+ T cells were isolated after around 10 days of culture. By PCR, the person was confirmed to have had SARS-CoV-2 infection between March and December 2020. CDR3 size: 18 residues. The J gene is TRBJ2-4, the V gene TRBV21-1; TRBD2, the table's D call, was not compared with the DNA. TRBV21-1 is reported as a pseudogene. The source of this sequence is a human donor who had a prior SARS-CoV-2 infection. The sequenced sample was CD4+ T cells from PBMCs cultured with a peptide pool, obtained before COVID-19 vaccination. The DNA of the CDR3 is TGTGCCAGCAGCTATCGGTCTAGGTGGGAGTTTGCCAAAAACATTCAGTACTTC. It translates to CASSYRSRWEFAKNIQYF.